These 8 T cell receptor beta chains came from one sample sequenced in a study of T cell responses to AZD1222 COVID-19 vaccine. The protocol was immunoSEQ multiplex PCR, while the TCRdb copy is restricted to in-frame clones and leaves out a portion. Among about 120,000 clones listed, roughly 88% were seen once. The sample was peripheral blood, taken on day 0 of MenACWY control vaccination. The receptors were sampled from an adult in good health.

CDR3 sequence reads: CASSRGGDRATEAFF. CDR3 coding DNA: TGTGCCAGCAGCCGAGGGGGCGACAGGGCAACTGAAGCTTTCTTT. This rearrangement joins TRBV7-9 to TRBJ1-1; TRBD1 agrees at 7 bases. The CDR3 runs 15 residues. The germline V gene encodes CDR1 SEHNR and CDR2 FQNEAQ (reference sequence). V lost 5 bases, J lost 5 bases, and 11 bases stayed unmatched.

The chain recombines TRBV6-4 with TRBJ1-1; D gene unclear. The germline V gene has CDR1 MRHNA and CDR2 SNTAGT. This CDR3 has 15 residues. Trimming stripped 0 bases from V and 1 base from J, with 9 bases between. Here the CDR3 reads CASSDSHAGNTEAFF. The CDR3 DNA is TGTGCCAGCAGTGACTCACATGCGGGGAACACTGAAGCTTTCTTT.

V and J are TRBV28 and TRBJ1-4, with a possible D match to TRBD1 (5 bases). Between the trimmed V and J ends, which lost 6 bases and 4 bases, there was a span of 12 bases. The length of the CDR3 is 14 residues. Germline V gene data show CDR1 as MDHEN and CDR2 as SYDVKM. CDR3 region: CASRGPQNNEKLFF. The CDR3 bases are TGTGCCAGCAGGGGGCCTCAGAATAATGAAAAACTGTTTTTT.

V gene TRBV11-2 combines with J gene TRBJ1-3; unclear D gene. CDR3 length: 12 residues. Germline CDR1 and CDR2: SGHAT and FQNNGV. Trimming pared 0 bases from V and 5 bases from J, leaving 2 bases between. This CDR3 is CASSLERNTIYF. DNA of the CDR3: TGTGCCAGCAGCTTAGAGCGAAACACCATATATTTT.

This chain joins TRBV28 and TRBJ2-1; 7 bases fit TRBD1. V was pared by 5 bases and J by 6 bases, with 7 bases of the junction left unmatched. Germline V lookup: CDR1 MDHEN, CDR2 SYDVKM. The CDR3 extends over 14 amino acids. The CDR3, as DNA: TGTGCCAGCAGTGGACAGGCAAAGTTCAATGAGCAGTTCTTC. Translated: CASSGQAKFNEQFF. Full variable domain (remainder filled in from reference TRBV28 and TRBJ2-1): DVKVTQSSRYLVKRTGEKVFLECVQDMDHENMFWYRQDPGLGLRLIYFSYDVKMKEKGDIPEGYSVSREKKERFSLILESASTNQTSMYLCASSGQAKFNEQFFGPGTRLTVL.

This CDR3 reads CASSQVHAGGSSGANVLTF. The CDR3 DNA is TGCGCCAGCAGCCAAGTCCATGCGGGGGGTAGCTCTGGGGCCAACGTCCTGACTTTC. The rearrangement uses TRBV4-3 and TRBJ2-6; 8 bases fit TRBD2. This CDR3 has 19 amino acids. Looked up from germline, CDR1 is LGHNA and CDR2 is YSLEER. V lost 1 base, J lost 0 bases, and 8 bases stayed unmatched.

This chain joins TRBV3-1 (or the pseudogene TRBV3-2) and TRBJ2-3; TRBD2 agrees at 16 bases. The CDR3 contains 19 residues. The V segment lost 2 bases and the J segment 2 bases; nucleotides outside the gene matches: 7. Germline CDR1 is LGHDT and CDR2 is YNNKEL (reference sequence). The CDR3 here is CASSQREGLAGGITDTQYF. Written as DNA, the CDR3 is TGTGCCAGCAGCCAAAGGGAGGGACTAGCGGGGGGGATCACAGATACGCAGTATTTT.

This chain links TRBV4-2 with TRBJ2-3; tentative D call: TRBD1 (6 bases). The CDR3 is 12 residues long. Germline-derived CDR1 and CDR2 are LGHNA and YNFKEQ. V was cut by 4 bases and J by 6 bases, with 8 bases left in between. This CDR3 is CASSLTGDTQYF. DNA for the CDR3: TGTGCCAGCAGCCTAACAGGGGATACGCAGTATTTT.